The 22 T cell receptor beta chains below come from one sample, sequenced in a study of blood T cells in healthy people across ages. A second PCR, run for about 6 to 11 cycles, used a sample-barcoded 5' primer plus a J-beta primer mix. TCRdb ran MiXCR on the 5' RACE reads and lists one entry per CDR3 protein. Here the sample spans over 450,000 distinct CDR3 sequences, less than 25% being singletons. Another study also made use of these data, one on T cells of mothers and their children.

Sequencing was performed on blood. The source is a boy younger than 18 in good health.

The table lists this clonotype with many counts. The chain joins TRBV4-3 to TRBJ2-6; D ambiguous. The V end was cut by 1 base, the J end by 0 bases, with 10 bases between. CDR1 is LGHNA and CDR2 is YSLEER in the germline V gene. The CDR3 contains 17 residues. The CDR3 here is CASSQGYRASGANVLTF. The CDR3 nucleotides are TGCGCCAGCAGCCAAGGTTACCGGGCCTCTGGGGCCAACGTCCTGACTTTC.

The table lists this clonotype with many counts. J is TRBJ2-2 and V is TRBV7-9; D is uncertain. The germline gives CDR1 SEHNR, CDR2 FQNEAQ (reference sequence). The CDR3 length is 13 residues. With 2 bases removed from V and 2 bases from J, the gap between germline ends came to 3 bases. The CDR3 loop reads CASSLLNTGELFF. CDR3 in DNA: TGTGCCAGCAGCTTACTAAACACCGGGGAGCTGTTTTTT.

The V and J genes are TRBV12-3 or TRBV12-4 and TRBJ1-1, with D uncertain. Trimming cost V 0 bases and J 6 bases, with 8 bases left between them. The CDR3 is 13 residues long. The CDR3 sequence: CASSLAYRPEAFF. CDR3 coding DNA: TGTGCCAGCAGTTTAGCATACCGACCTGAAGCTTTCTTT.

The genes are TRBV7-2 and TRBJ2-5; possible D gene TRBD2, 7 bases. The V end lost 0 bases, the J end lost 4 bases, and 15 bases lay between the germline ends. CDR1 is SGHTA and CDR2 is FQGNSA in the germline V gene. The CDR3 contains 16 residues. The CDR3 nucleotides are TGTGCCAGCAGCTTAGCTGGGGACGGGGGGCCAGAGACCCAGTACTTC. Amino acid sequence: CASSLAGDGGPETQYF.

This clonotype was counted between two and nine times. This chain uses TRBV20-1 with TRBJ1-5, with no clear D. CDR3 length: 13 residues. V was pared by 2 bases and J by 6 bases, with 11 bases between. Germline V gives CDR1 DFQATT, CDR2 SNEGSKA (reference sequence). In DNA, the CDR3 is TGCAGTGCTAGATTTGGTCCCCTTCAGCCCCAGCATTTT. Protein sequence: CSARFGPLQPQHF.

The chain carries TRBV20-1 and TRBJ2-5, with D possibly called TRBD1 or TRBD2 (6 bases each). The J call may be incorrect, as the DNA end agrees better with TRBJ2-7. Germline V lookup: CDR1 DFQATT, CDR2 SNEGSKA (reference sequence). CDR3 size: 12 residues. CDR3 in amino acids: CSAGGDTPEQYF. The DNA for the CDR3 is TGCAGCGCTGGAGGGGACACCCCCGAGCAGTACTTC.

The chain has TRBV7-6 and TRBJ2-3; TRBD2 aligns across 10 bases. Germline trimming cut 5 bases from V and 5 bases from J; bases unmatched to any gene: 10. The CDR3 has 16 residues. Germline CDR1 SGHVS, CDR2 FNYEAQ. The CDR3 DNA follows: TGTGCCAGCAGCCTGATCCTTGCTAGCGGGGGAGATACGCAGTATTTT. Residues: CASSLILASGGDTQYF.

This clonotype showed up just a few times. The chain carries TRBV6-2 or TRBV6-3 and TRBJ1-1; D is unclear. V lost 4 bases to trimming and J lost 3 bases, with 24 bases between them. The CDR3 is 18 amino acids. Germline V CDR1 and CDR2: MNHEY, SVGEGT. CDR3 sequence (DNA): TGTGCCAGCAGTTCCCTTCTCGACCCGACTCAGGACGACACTGAAGCTTTCTTT. Translating it yields CASSSLLDPTQDDTEAFF.

This clonotype was detected a few times. The chain employs TRBV6-5 and TRBJ2-7; 13 bases are shared with TRBD2. The CDR3 length is 16 residues. Germline V gene sequence: CDR1 MNHEY, CDR2 SVGAGI. V shed 6 bases and J 5 bases; nucleotides not matched to a gene: 10. This CDR3 is CASRTTTSGGSHEQYF. The CDR3 DNA follows: TGTGCCAGCAGGACTACGACTAGCGGGGGGTCCCACGAGCAGTACTTC.

The genes are TRBV6-1 and TRBJ1-2; 9 bases line up with TRBD1. Trimming removed 6 bases from V and 5 bases from J; junction bases left unmatched: 19. CDR1 and CDR2 (germline): MNHNS, SASEGT. This CDR3 has 18 amino acids. The CDR3 loop reads CASSHKQGAQLIGYGYTF. The CDR3 nucleotides read TGTGCCAGCAGCCACAAACAGGGGGCGCAACTTATAGGATATGGCTACACCTTC.

This clonotype was found a few times. This chain links TRBV20-1 with TRBJ2-5; 16 bases match TRBD2. The CDR3 covers 18 residues. Germline CDR1 is DFQATT and CDR2 is SNEGSKA (reference sequence). J was trimmed by 4 bases and V by 1 base; bases with no gene match: 9. In nucleotides, the CDR3 is TGCAGTGCTAGAGCTGGGACTAGCGGGAGGGCCGATGGAGAGACCCAGTACTTC. It encodes CSARAGTSGRADGETQYF.

This sequence joins TRBV25-1 and TRBJ2-3, with 8 bases aligning to TRBD1. V trimming: 1 base; J trimming: 6 bases; junction bases outside the gene matches: 15. The CDR3 has 18 residues. From germline, CDR1 is MGHDK and CDR2 SYGVNS. CDR3 bases: TGTGCCAGCAGTGAATTCTCCTCAGGGGGCGTAAGGAAGGATACGCAGTATTTT. Residues: CASSEFSSGGVRKDTQYF.

The chain uses TRBV5-1 and TRBJ2-3, with D perhaps TRBD2 (7 bases). This CDR3 contains 18 residues. V was clipped by 0 bases and J by 2 bases, with 19 bases between them. Per germline, CDR1 SGHRS and CDR2 YFSETQ. CDR3 residues: CASSLVQGGGSFTDTQYF. CDR3 in DNA: TGCGCCAGCAGCTTGGTTCAGGGAGGGGGATCCTTCACAGATACGCAGTATTTT.

The CDR3 DNA is TGTGCCAGCAGCTCCGGGACTAGGGTATTTACAGATACGCAGTATTTT. It specifies CASSSGTRVFTDTQYF. The chain employs TRBV28 and TRBJ2-3, with 8 bases lining up with TRBD2. The V and J ends lost 6 bases and 3 bases, in that order; junction bases with no gene match: 11. The CDR3 has 16 residues. CDR1 is MDHEN, CDR2 SYDVKM, per germline.

The chain joins TRBV20-1 to TRBJ1-5; 7 nucleotides align to TRBD1. The germline V gene has CDR1 DFQATT and CDR2 SNEGSKA (reference sequence). After removal of 1 base from V and 6 bases from J, the junction contained 6 bases not matched to a gene. The CDR3 is 14 amino acids. The CDR3: CSARVPGGSQPQHF. The CDR3 DNA is TGCAGTGCTAGAGTCCCAGGGGGTTCTCAGCCCCAGCATTTT.

Only a few counts were recorded for this clonotype. The chain combines TRBV2 with TRBJ2-3; D is ambiguous. V lost 9 bases to trimming and J lost 4 bases, with 11 bases between them. The CDR3 is 12 amino acids. From germline, CDR1 is SNHLY and CDR2 FYNNEI. The CDR3, as DNA: TGTGCCAGTAGTCGGTATCCAGATACGCAGTATTTT. It codes for CASSRYPDTQYF.

This sequence joins TRBV20-1 and TRBJ2-4; D is uncertain. Germline CDR1 is DFQATT and CDR2 is SNEGSKA (reference sequence). The V gene lost 6 bases and the J gene lost 0 bases, with 15 bases spanning the gap. The CDR3 has 15 amino acids. The CDR3 DNA reads TGCAGTGCCCCAGTCTCCGTGGGAGCCAAAAACATTCAGTACTTC. Translating gives CSAPVSVGAKNIQYF.

This chain connects TRBV3-1 to TRBJ2-1; D is unresolved. This CDR3 spans 11 amino acids. The germline V and J ends were trimmed by 2 bases and 10 bases, with 6 bases remaining between them. CDR1 and CDR2 from the germline V gene are LGHDT and YNNKEL (reference sequence). Here the CDR3 reads CASSQLEEQFF. Here the CDR3 DNA reads TGTGCCAGCAGCCAACTAGAGGAGCAGTTCTTC.

This clonotype was recorded many times. The chain recombines TRBV3-1 with TRBJ2-5; tentatively, D is TRBD2 (5 bases). The CDR3 is made up of 15 amino acids. The V and J ends lost 1 base and 0 bases respectively, with 9 bases between them. The germline V gene has CDR1 LGHDT and CDR2 YNNKEL (reference sequence). The CDR3 sequence: CASSQGGLNQETQYF. Written as DNA, the CDR3 is TGTGCCAGCAGCCAAGGCGGACTGAACCAAGAGACCCAGTACTTC.

The J gene is TRBJ1-6, the V gene TRBV9, with D maybe TRBD1 (6 bases). The germline V gene has CDR1 SGDLS and CDR2 YYNGEE. The CDR3 is made up of 15 amino acids. The ends were cut back, 3 bases at V and 6 bases at J, with 13 bases in the middle. The CDR3 DNA reads as TGTGCCAGCAGCGACAGGACAGCTCCTAATTCACCCCTCCACTTT. It codes for CASSDRTAPNSPLHF.

V and J are TRBV20-1 and TRBJ2-5; tentative D call: TRBD1 (6 bases). V was pared by 1 base and J by 2 bases, with 11 bases between. Germline assignment: CDR1 DFQATT and CDR2 SNEGSKA (reference sequence). This CDR3 is built from 14 residues. The DNA for the CDR3 is TGCAGTGCTAGAGCGGACAGAGCGCAAGAGACCCAGTACTTC. Translating it yields CSARADRAQETQYF.

This clonotype was found a few times. The J gene is TRBJ1-2, the V gene TRBV12-3 or TRBV12-4; D may be TRBD1 (5 bases). The CDR3 contains 14 residues. Between the trimmed V and J ends, which lost 5 bases and 4 bases, there was a span of 14 bases. The CDR3 DNA reads as TGTGCCAGCAGTGTGAGAGGGGCCGGCTATGGCTACACCTTC. It is translated as CASSVRGAGYGYTF.